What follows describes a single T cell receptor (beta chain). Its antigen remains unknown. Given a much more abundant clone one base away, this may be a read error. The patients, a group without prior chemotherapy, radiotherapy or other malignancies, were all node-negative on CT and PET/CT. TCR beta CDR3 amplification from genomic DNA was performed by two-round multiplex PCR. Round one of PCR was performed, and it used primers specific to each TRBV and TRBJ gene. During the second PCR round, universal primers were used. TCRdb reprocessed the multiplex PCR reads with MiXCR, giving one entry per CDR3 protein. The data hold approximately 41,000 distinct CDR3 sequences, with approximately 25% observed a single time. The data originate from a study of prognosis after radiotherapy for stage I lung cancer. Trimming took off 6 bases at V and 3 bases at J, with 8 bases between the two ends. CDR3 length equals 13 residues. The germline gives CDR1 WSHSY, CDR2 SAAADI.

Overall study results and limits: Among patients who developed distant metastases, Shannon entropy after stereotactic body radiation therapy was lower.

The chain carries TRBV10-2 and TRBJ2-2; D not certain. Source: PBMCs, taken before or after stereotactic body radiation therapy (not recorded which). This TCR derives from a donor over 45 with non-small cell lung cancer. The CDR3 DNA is TGCGCCAGCAGGGTTTTGTACACCGGGGAGCTGTTTTTT. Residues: CASRVLYTGELFF.